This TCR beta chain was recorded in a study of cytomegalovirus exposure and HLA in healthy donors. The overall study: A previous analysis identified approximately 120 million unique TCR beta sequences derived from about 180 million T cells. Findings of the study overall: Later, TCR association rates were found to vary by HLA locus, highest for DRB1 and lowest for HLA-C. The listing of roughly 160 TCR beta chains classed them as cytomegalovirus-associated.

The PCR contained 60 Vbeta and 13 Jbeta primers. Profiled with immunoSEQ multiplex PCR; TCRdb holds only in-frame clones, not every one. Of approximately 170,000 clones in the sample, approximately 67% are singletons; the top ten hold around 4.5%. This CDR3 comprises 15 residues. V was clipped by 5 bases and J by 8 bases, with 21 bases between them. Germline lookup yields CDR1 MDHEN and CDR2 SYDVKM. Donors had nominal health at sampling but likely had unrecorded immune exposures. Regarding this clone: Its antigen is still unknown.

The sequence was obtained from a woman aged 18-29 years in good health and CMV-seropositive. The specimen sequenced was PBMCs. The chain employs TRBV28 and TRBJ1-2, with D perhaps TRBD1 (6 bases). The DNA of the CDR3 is TGTGCCAGCAGTCCAGGGGAGTTCCCCAGGGGAGGCTACACCTTC. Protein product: CASSPGEFPRGGYTF.